Following are 28 T cell receptor beta chains from one sample sequenced in a study of blood T cell repertoires in COVID-19. Libraries were prepared by immunoSEQ multiplex PCR; TCRdb keeps only in-frame clonotypes and omits some of them. The sample has 400,000 to 450,000 clones; 85% to 90% are singletons. Sequencing was performed on PBMCs or T cells enriched from blood (not recorded which). These TCRs come from a man aged 25-45 years who had recovered from COVID-19.

The chain carries TRBV5-1 and TRBJ1-2, with 9 bases aligning to TRBD1. V was pared by 0 bases and J by 4 bases, with 4 bases of the junction left unmatched. CDR1 is SGHRS, CDR2 YFSETQ, per germline. CDR3 length: 15 residues. CDR3: CASSLAGTGIYGYTF. CDR3 sequence (DNA): TGCGCCAGCAGCTTGGCCGGGACAGGGATCTATGGCTACACCTTC. The variable domain in full, completed from reference TRBV5-1 and TRBJ1-2, reads KAGVTQTPRYLIKTRGQQVTLSCSPISGHRSVSWYQQTPGQGLQFLFEYFSETQRNKGNFPGRFSGRQFSNSRSEMNVSTLELGDSALYLCASSLAGTGIYGYTFGSGTRLTVV.

This chain links TRBV7-2 with TRBJ1-3; no firm D call. The CDR3 totals 18 residues. V lost 1 base, J lost 0 bases, and 16 bases lay in between. CDR1 and CDR2 from the germline V gene are SGHTA and FQGNSA. CDR3 sequence (DNA): TGTGCCAGCAGCTTAGTTCTAGCGGACGCCCCCTCTGGAAACACCATATATTTT. Its translation: CASSLVLADAPSGNTIYF.

The rearrangement links TRBV7-9 to TRBJ1-5; D is uncertain. Trimming pared 5 bases from V and 4 bases from J, leaving 18 bases between. CDR1 and CDR2 (germline): SEHNR, FQNEAQ (reference sequence). CDR3 size: 16 residues. The CDR3 loop is CASSKSSEPTNQPQHF. CDR3 bases: TGTGCCAGCAGCAAAAGCAGCGAGCCTACAAATCAGCCCCAGCATTTT.

This rearrangement joins TRBV18 to TRBJ2-6, with a tentative D call TRBD2 (6 bases). In germline, CDR1 is KGHSH, CDR2 LQKENI. The CDR3 is 19 residues long. Trimming stripped 7 bases from V and 1 base from J, with 23 bases between. The CDR3 bases are TGTGCCAGCTTATTACCGGGACTTCACGACACTTCTGGGGCCAACGTCCTGACTTTC. As protein: CASLLPGLHDTSGANVLTF.

The CDR3 coding sequence is TGCAGCGCGACCCCCGGGACAGGGGGATACAATGAGCAGTTCTTC. This gives the protein CSATPGTGGYNEQFF. The chain has TRBV29-1 and TRBJ2-1, with 11 bases identical to TRBD1. Germline V CDR1 and CDR2: SQVTM, ANQGSEA. Trimming cost V 7 bases and J 4 bases; bases outside gene matches: 9. This CDR3 spans 15 amino acids.

The genes are TRBV15 and TRBJ1-3; possibly TRBD1 for D (5 bases). The CDR3 consists of 17 residues. V lost 1 base and J 2 bases, leaving 15 bases between the germline ends. In germline, CDR1 is LNHNV, CDR2 YYDKDF (reference sequence). CDR3 region: CATSRGGGPNTGNTIYF. The DNA for the CDR3 is TGTGCCACCAGCAGAGGGGGGGGACCAAACACTGGAAACACCATATATTTT.

The chain has TRBV27 and TRBJ1-5; no definite D call. The V end was cut by 5 bases, the J end by 3 bases, with 5 bases between. The CDR3 has 12 amino acids. The germline V gene has CDR1 MNHEY and CDR2 SMNVEV (reference sequence). The CDR3 DNA sequence: TGTGCCAGCAGTCCAAACAATCAGCCCCAGCATTTT. Translating it yields CASSPNNQPQHF.

The chain links TRBV3-1 (or the pseudogene TRBV3-2) to TRBJ1-2; D is unclear. This CDR3 is 13 amino acids long. Germline CDR1 LGHDT, CDR2 YNNKEL (reference sequence). The germline V and J ends were trimmed by 6 bases and 4 bases, with 12 bases remaining between them. The CDR3 is CASRPGNSYGYTF. CDR3 DNA sequence: TGTGCCAGCAGACCGGGAAACTCCTATGGCTACACCTTC.

The CDR3 sequence is CASSQERVFSGNTIYF. The CDR3 DNA is TGCGCCAGCAGCCAAGAACGGGTCTTCTCTGGAAACACCATATATTTT. The chain recombines TRBV4-1 with TRBJ1-3; D gene unclear. The germline V gene encodes CDR1 MGHRA and CDR2 YSYEKL. The V and J ends lost 0 bases and 0 bases respectively, with 9 bases between them. The CDR3 has 16 residues.

The rearrangement uses TRBV30 and TRBJ2-2; 7 nucleotides align to TRBD2. Germline V lookup: CDR1 GTSNPN, CDR2 SVGIG (reference sequence). CDR3 length: 13 residues. V lost 6 bases to trimming and J lost 0 bases; unmatched junction nucleotides: 1. The CDR3 sequence: CACGGANTGELFF. The CDR3 nucleotides read TGTGCCTGTGGGGGGGCGAACACCGGGGAGCTGTTTTTT.

The chain couples TRBV15 to TRBJ1-5, with D possibly TRBD1 on 5 matching bases. CDR1 is LNHNV, CDR2 YYDKDF, per germline (reference sequence). V gave up 8 bases and J gave up 4 bases, with 18 bases separating them. The CDR3 has 15 residues. This chain's CDR3 is CATADTTGLNQPQHF. The CDR3 DNA follows: TGTGCCACCGCGGACACAACAGGATTAAATCAGCCCCAGCATTTT.

The chain is built from TRBV28 and TRBJ2-2; 7 bases are shared with TRBD1. Germline assignment: CDR1 MDHEN and CDR2 SYDVKM. The V and J ends lost 5 bases and 1 base, in that order; junction bases with no gene match: 4. This CDR3 is built from 15 residues. CDR3 sequence (DNA): TGTGCCAGCAGTCGTGGACAGGTGAACACCGGGGAGCTGTTTTTT. Protein product: CASSRGQVNTGELFF.

The chain recombines TRBV11-3 with TRBJ2-1, with 7 bases identical to TRBD2. There are 12 residues in the CDR3. The germline V gene encodes CDR1 SGHNT and CDR2 YENEEA. With 5 bases clipped from V and 9 bases from J, the junction kept 4 bases outside the gene matches. CDR3 nucleotide sequence: TGTGCCAGCAGCCGCGGCGGGGGTGAGCAGTTCTTC. It specifies CASSRGGGEQFF. Supplemented by reference TRBV11-3 and TRBJ2-1, the full variable domain reads EAGVVQSPRYKIIEKKQPVAFWCNPISGHNTLYWYLQNLGQGPELLIRYENEEAVDDSQLPKDRFSAERLKGVDSTLKIQPAELGDSAVYLCASSRGGGEQFFGPGTRLTVL.

The V call is TRBV6-2 or TRBV6-3, the J call TRBJ1-6, with a possible D match to TRBD1 (5 bases). The CDR3 length is 14 residues. Per the germline V gene, CDR1 is MNHEY and CDR2 is SVGEGT. V was pared by 4 bases and J by 9 bases, with 13 bases between. The CDR3 loop reads CASSSGTPVSPLHF. The CDR3 nucleotides are TGTGCCAGCAGTTCCGGGACTCCAGTTTCACCCCTCCACTTT.

The V gene is TRBV2, the J gene TRBJ1-1; no clear D. CDR3 size: 14 residues. V dropped 7 bases and J dropped 0 bases, with 12 bases sitting between them. CDR1 and CDR2 (germline): SNHLY, FYNNEI. The CDR3: CASTGRWMNTEAFF. DNA for the CDR3: TGTGCCAGCACGGGAAGGTGGATGAACACTGAAGCTTTCTTT. Full variable domain (missing parts from reference TRBV2 and TRBJ1-1): EPEVTQTPSHQVTQMGQEVILRCVPISNHLYFYWYRQILGQKVEFLVSFYNNEISEKSEIFDDQFSVERPDGSNFTLKIRSTKLEDSAMYFCASTGRWMNTEAFFGQGTRLTVV.

This clone showed up just once. The chain uses TRBV6-5 and TRBJ1-4, with a tentative D call TRBD1 (5 bases). Germline V gives CDR1 MNHEY, CDR2 SVGAGI. The CDR3 spans 15 residues. V shed 0 bases and J shed 8 bases, with 13 bases lying between them. The CDR3 region has the DNA TGTGCCAGCAGTTACTCTGCAGGGCGCGGCGAAAAACTGTTTTTT. It yields the protein CASSYSAGRGEKLFF.

The rearrangement joins TRBV7-9 to TRBJ2-3; 9 nucleotides align to TRBD2. Looked up from germline, CDR1 is SEHNR and CDR2 is FQNEAQ (reference sequence). With 2 bases clipped from V and 7 bases from J, the junction kept 7 bases outside the gene matches. The CDR3 spans 15 residues. As DNA, the CDR3 is TGTGCCAGCAGCTTAATTGCGGGAGGGGGATATACGCAGTATTTT. This gives the protein CASSLIAGGGYTQYF.

J is TRBJ1-2 and V is TRBV12-5; D perhaps matches TRBD1 (6 bases). Germline CDR1 and CDR2: LGHNT and FRNRAP. V dropped 5 bases and J dropped 1 base, with 14 bases sitting between them. The CDR3 covers 15 residues. The CDR3 protein is CASGVGHPNNYGYTF. The CDR3 DNA reads as TGTGCTAGTGGTGTGGGACACCCAAATAACTATGGCTACACCTTC.

The chain joins TRBV24-1 to TRBJ1-4; D uncertain. The CDR3 has 14 amino acids. The V gene lost 7 bases and the J gene lost 7 bases, with 15 bases spanning the gap. The germline V gene has CDR1 KGHDR and CDR2 SFDVKD. Written as DNA, the CDR3 is TGTGCCACCAGATCGGGGATTTTGGGTGAAAAACTGTTTTTT. Protein: CATRSGILGEKLFF.

J is TRBJ2-3 and V is TRBV5-1; 14 positions match TRBD2. CDR1 SGHRS and CDR2 YFSETQ come from the germline V gene. Trimming at V came to 3 bases and at J to 8 bases, leaving 5 bases not matched to a gene. The CDR3 has 15 residues. CDR3: CASSWGLAGEGTQYF. Written as DNA, the CDR3 is TGCGCCAGCAGCTGGGGACTAGCGGGAGAGGGTACGCAGTATTTT.

This clone was counted only a few times. V gene TRBV6-6 combines with J gene TRBJ1-6; tentative D call: TRBD1 (5 bases). Germline V CDR1 and CDR2: MNHNY, SVGAGI (reference sequence). The CDR3 length is 15 residues. V gave up 7 bases and J gave up 7 bases, with 17 bases separating them. CDR3: CASKARDSDNSPLHF. DNA of the CDR3: TGTGCCAGCAAGGCAAGGGACTCCGACAATTCACCCCTCCACTTT.

J is TRBJ2-2 and V is TRBV24-1, with a tentative D call TRBD1 (5 bases). The length of the CDR3 is 15 residues. V gave up 0 bases and J gave up 7 bases, with 11 bases separating them. CDR1 is KGHDR and CDR2 is SFDVKD in the germline V gene. CDR3 residues: CATSDLTGVNGELFF. The DNA for the CDR3 is TGTGCCACCAGTGATTTGACAGGCGTGAACGGGGAGCTGTTTTTT.

The chain employs TRBV7-6 and TRBJ2-7, with 14 nucleotides matching TRBD2. There are 18 residues in the CDR3. Germline values: CDR1 SGHVS, CDR2 FNYEAQ. J was trimmed by 2 bases and V by 1 base; bases with no gene match: 7. The CDR3 nucleotides are TGTGCCAGCAGCTTAGAGGGACTAGCGGGAGAAAGACCCTACGAGCAGTACTTC. Encoded protein: CASSLEGLAGERPYEQYF.

The CDR3 is CAWSATGVAGADEQFF. The CDR3, as DNA: TGTGCCTGGAGCGCCACGGGGGTAGCGGGGGCCGATGAGCAGTTCTTC. V usage is TRBV30 and J usage is TRBJ2-1; 9 bases fit TRBD2. The CDR3 is made up of 16 amino acids. Trimming took 3 bases from V and 8 from J; bases not matched to a gene: 14. Germline assignment: CDR1 GTSNPN and CDR2 SVGIG (reference sequence).

Only one count was recorded for this clone. V gene TRBV5-4 combines with J gene TRBJ2-1; D is perhaps TRBD2 (5 bases). CDR3 length: 13 amino acids. CDR1 and CDR2 (germline): SGHNT, YYREEE (reference sequence). V shed 0 bases and J shed 9 bases, with 10 bases lying between them. CDR3 loop: CASSLGRLPEQFF. The CDR3 DNA sequence: TGTGCCAGCAGCTTGGGGAGGCTCCCTGAGCAGTTCTTC. The full variable domain, with the rest looked up from reference TRBV5-4 and TRBJ2-1, is ETGVTQSPTHLIKTRGQQVTLRCSSQSGHNTVSWYQQALGQGPQFIFQYYREEENGRGNFPPRFSGLQFPNYSSELNVNALELDDSALYLCASSLGRLPEQFFGPGTRLTVL.

This chain connects TRBV10-3 to TRBJ2-7; a weak D match, TRBD2 (6 bases). V lost 0 bases, J lost 2 bases, and 11 bases lay in between. The germline V gene encodes CDR1 ENHRY and CDR2 SYGVKD. This CDR3 contains 15 residues. CDR3 sequence (DNA): TGTGCCATCAGTGAGTCAAGCGGGCCCACCTACGAGCAGTACTTC. It specifies CAISESSGPTYEQYF.

CDR3 nucleotide sequence: TGTGCCAGCAGCTTGTCGCCAGGGGGCTTCGAGCAGTACTTC. Translating gives CASSLSPGGFEQYF. This chain links TRBV5-5 with TRBJ2-7, with 8 bases lining up with TRBD1. J gave up 6 bases and V 1 base, and 6 bases lay outside the gene matches. CDR1 SGHKS and CDR2 YYEKEE come from the germline V gene (reference sequence). The CDR3 runs to 14 residues.

This clone was detected only a few times. This sequence joins TRBV27 and TRBJ2-7; tentative D call: TRBD1 (6 bases). V lost 0 bases to trimming and J lost 6 bases, with 9 bases between them. The CDR3 consists of 13 residues. Germline values: CDR1 MNHEY, CDR2 SMNVEV (reference sequence). The CDR3 loop reads CASSLSNRVEQYF. The DNA for the CDR3 is TGTGCCAGCAGTTTATCGAACAGGGTCGAGCAGTACTTC.